Included here is one T cell receptor (beta chain) sequence, with context. Per germline, CDR1 MNHNS and CDR2 SASEGT. CDR3 length: 15 amino acids. V lost 0 bases, J lost 5 bases, and 2 bases stayed unmatched. The time point is: peripheral blood 6 weeks after treatment start. Data came from immunoSEQ multiplex PCR; TCRdb stores just in-frame clones and leaves some out. The sample comprises around 110,000 clones, roughly 89% of which are singletons, and 1.5% to 2% rests with the top ten. The record originates from a study of PD-L1 blockade in urothelial cancer. Study context: T cell content in blood samples showed a median of 141,255.

The source of this sequence is a man in his sixties with urothelial cancer. Sequenced here: PBMCs, sampled around atezolizumab (anti-PD-L1) treatment. V is TRBV6-1 and J is TRBJ1-5, with 9 bases identical to TRBD1. The CDR3 reads CASSEAQGAYQPQHF. DNA for the CDR3: TGTGCCAGCAGTGAAGCACAGGGGGCCTATCAGCCCCAGCATTTT.